This T cell receptor beta chain appears in the sequencing data of a study of a mutant IDH1 vaccine in newly diagnosed glioma. The wider study: The treated group averaged approximately 38 years old and was roughly 60% male, around 38% female. Prior therapy was radiotherapy, temozolomide, or both; most received both.

The sample's time point: baseline, week 1 (first vaccination visit). Treatment of the sample: pre-vaccination baseline after standard-of-care therapy. CDR3 length: 13 amino acids. The germline V gene encodes CDR1 SNHLY and CDR2 FYNNEI. Trimming left V 8 bases short and J 3 bases short, with 12 bases between. The method was immunoSEQ multiplex PCR; TCRdb's version includes in-frame clones alone and lacks a portion of them. Of 50,000 to 75,000 clones listed, 75% to 95% are singletons. This TCR was sampled from a man between 50 and 59 years old with glioma. This material consisted of PBMCs, taken from a glioma patient treated with radiotherapy, temozolomide or both. The chain links TRBV2 to TRBJ2-3; D unresolved. CDR3 amino acids: CASPTQYTDTQYF. DNA of the CDR3: TGTGCCAGCCCAACGCAATATACAGATACGCAGTATTTT.